These T cell receptor beta chains were read from a single sample in a study of cytomegalovirus exposure and HLA in healthy donors. Produced via immunoSEQ multiplex PCR; TCRdb's table is partial and in-frame only. The table has around 100,000 clones, approximately 71% seen once. Sequenced sample: PBMCs. The origin of the receptors is a woman under 30 in good health and CMV-seropositive. Both conserved end residues are part of each CDR3. The D gene is left open where the match is weak. The size field is filled for only some rows; it gives once, few, many or a size class.

TRBJ2-7 | - | TRBV7-9 | - | TGTTCCAGCAGCGTAAACTACGAGCAGTACTTC | CSSSVNYEQYF
TRBJ2-7 | TRBD2 | TRBV11-1 | - | TGTGCCAGCAACCCTCATTCGGGAGGGTCCTACGAGCAGTACTTC | CASNPHSGGSYEQYF
TRBJ2-7 | TRBD1 | TRBV29-1 | few | TGCAGCGTTGAGTGGGCAGGGGGCTACGAGCAGTACTTC | CSVEWAGGYEQYF
TRBJ2-3 | TRBD2 | TRBV7-6 | - | TGTGCCAGCAGCCCACTCCCACGAAGCGGGACCACAGATACGCAGTATTTT | CASSPLPRSGTTDTQYF
TRBJ1-4 | TRBD1 | TRBV5-1 | - | TGCGCCAGCAGCCTAAGGACAGGCCGGGAAAAACTGTTTTTT | CASSLRTGREKLFF
TRBJ2-5 | - | TRBV7-2 | few | TGTGCCAGCAGCTTAGCGAGGACCCAGTACTTC | CASSLARTQYF
TRBJ1-3 | - | TRBV6-6 | - | TGTGCCAGCAGTGGGAGCTCTGGAAACACCATATATTTT | CASSGSSGNTIYF
TRBJ2-7 | TRBD2 | TRBV11-2 | - | TGTGCCAGCAGCTCCCCTCCGACTAGCGGGGGGGCCTTCGAGCAGTACTTC | CASSSPPTSGGAFEQYF
TRBJ2-2 | - | TRBV6-4 | - | TGCGCCAGCAGTGCAGGGGAAACCGGGGAGCTGTTTTTT | CASSAGETGELFF
TRBJ2-7 | TRBD1 | TRBV2 | - | TGTGCCAGCAGGAATCCGGGGGACAGGAGCTCCTACGAGCAGTACTTC | CASRNPGDRSSYEQYF
TRBJ2-1 | - | TRBV7-6 | - | TGTGCCAGCAGCTCGGACTACCCAAACAATGAGCAGTTCTTC | CASSSDYPNNEQFF
TRBJ1-5 | - | TRBV30 | - | TGTGCCTGGAGTGTAAGGAGAAACAATCAGCCCCAGCATTTT | CAWSVRRNNQPQHF
TRBJ1-1 | - | TRBV6-1 | - | TGTGCCAGCAGTGAATTTGGGGGGGTCATGAACACTGAAGCTTTCTTT | CASSEFGGVMNTEAFF